The 17 T cell receptor beta chains presented below share a single source sample, sequenced in a study of T cells in Graves' hyperthyroidism and ophthalmopathy. The CDR3 regions of TCR beta were amplified from RNA transcripts. The HTBI primer set served for first-round RT-PCR of the TCR CDR3. TCRdb re-called the multiplex PCR reads with MiXCR, one entry per CDR3 protein. Of roughly 500,000 distinct CDR3 sequences listed, approximately 49% were seen once; the top ten hold approximately 44%. The sequenced material came from peripheral blood or thyroid tissue (not recorded which). The source of these receptors is an adult woman with Graves' disease, either hyperthyroidism or ophthalmopathy (not recorded which).

This chain connects TRBV19 to TRBJ2-7; no clear D. TRBJ2-5 matches the DNA end more closely, so the J call is doubtful. The CDR3 consists of 15 residues. Germline CDR1 and CDR2: LNHDA and SQIVND (reference sequence). The CDR3 is CASSIGPSHKETQYF. Here the CDR3 DNA reads TGTGCCAGTAGTATAGGCCCTAGTCATAAGGAGACCCAGTACTTC.

The chain links TRBV12-3 or TRBV12-4 to TRBJ1-5; 7 positions match TRBD1. This CDR3 region has 14 residues. Trimming took 6 bases from V and 6 from J; bases not matched to a gene: 8. The CDR3 nucleotides are TGTGCCAGCAGCCTCGACAGGGATTTTCAGCCCCAGCATTTT. This codes for CASSLDRDFQPQHF.

The gene calls are TRBV4-3 and TRBJ1-1; D call uncertain. Germline-derived CDR1 and CDR2 are LGHNA and YSLEER. Trimming took 3 bases from V and 5 from J, leaving 10 bases between them. The CDR3 sequence is 13 residues long. CDR3 DNA: TGCGCCAGCAGCCAGGAAGAGAGGACTGAAGCTTTCTTT. Protein sequence: CASSQEERTEAFF.

The J gene is TRBJ2-5, the V gene TRBV7-6; 7 bases match TRBD2. CDR1 and CDR2 (germline): SGHVS, FNYEAQ. The CDR3 runs to 16 residues. The ends lost 2 bases at V and 5 bases at J; junction bases unmatched: 11. The CDR3 DNA reads as TGTGCCAGCAGCTTAAGTAGCGGGCTTCGACTCGAGACCCAGTACTTC. It encodes CASSLSSGLRLETQYF.

The chain couples TRBV19 to TRBJ2-5; perhaps D is TRBD1 or TRBD2 (6 bases each). The V and J ends lost 3 bases and 5 bases respectively, with 10 bases between them. In germline, CDR1 is LNHDA, CDR2 SQIVND (reference sequence). This CDR3 is 13 amino acids long. The CDR3 loop is CASSIVGGETQYF. DNA for the CDR3: TGTGCCAGTAGTATTGTAGGGGGGGAGACCCAGTACTTC.

Only a few counts were recorded for this clonotype. One end of the junction varies from germline; a read error may be responsible. The V gene is TRBV9, the J gene TRBJ2-5; TRBD1 or TRBD2 may be the D gene (5 bases each). This CDR3 has 16 residues. The germline CDR1 and CDR2 sequences are SGDLS and YYNGEE. In nucleotides, the CDR3 is TGTGCCAGCAGTCCGGGGCCCCACAGATTCCAAGGGACCCAGTACTTC. This translates into CASSPGPHRFQGTQYF.

The J gene is TRBJ1-5, the V gene TRBV30, with 7 bases matching TRBD1. The CDR3 covers 14 residues. Germline V gives CDR1 GTSNPN, CDR2 SVGIG (reference sequence). V trimming: 5 bases; J trimming: 5 bases; junction bases outside the gene matches: 9. The CDR3 spells CAWSYRGFDQPQHF. CDR3 nucleotides: TGTGCCTGGTCCTACAGGGGCTTTGATCAGCCCCAGCATTTT.

This clonotype has a handful of counts. The chain joins TRBV6-5 to TRBJ1-2; 7 bases fit TRBD1. In germline, CDR1 is MNHEY, CDR2 SVGAGI. With V trimmed by 5 bases and J by 0 bases, 3 bases remained unmatched. The CDR3 has 14 amino acids. The CDR3 here is CASSIRGTNYGYTF. In DNA form, the CDR3 reads TGTGCCAGCAGTATCAGGGGGACTAACTATGGCTACACCTTC.

This clonotype was counted only a few times. The chain has TRBV9 and TRBJ2-1; D is ambiguous. The ends were cut back, 3 bases at V and 4 bases at J, with 8 bases in the middle. The germline gives CDR1 SGDLS, CDR2 YYNGEE. The length of the CDR3 is 13 residues. The CDR3 is CASSATEYNEQFF. CDR3 coding DNA: TGTGCCAGCAGCGCGACGGAATACAATGAGCAGTTCTTC.

This clonotype has more than one count but fewer than ten. The rearrangement uses TRBV2 and TRBJ2-2; the D gene is possibly TRBD1 (5 bases). The CDR3 spans 16 residues. Germline V gene sequence: CDR1 SNHLY, CDR2 FYNNEI. Trimming cost V 6 bases and J 5 bases, with 19 bases left between them. The CDR3 DNA reads as TGTGCCAGCAGCCAAGATGGGGCGAGACTGACCGGGGAGCTGTTTTTT. Translating it yields CASSQDGARLTGELFF.

This clonotype has at least ten counts. The rearrangement joins TRBV19 to TRBJ1-1; D is unresolved. The V end was cut by 4 bases, the J end by 1 base, with 13 bases between. CDR1 and CDR2 from the germline V gene are LNHDA and SQIVND (reference sequence). The CDR3 extends over 15 amino acids. The CDR3 bases are TGTGCCAGTAGTACCGGACCGGGAAAGAACACTGAAGCTTTCTTT. This codes for CASSTGPGKNTEAFF.

The chain employs TRBV6-1 and TRBJ2-3; 10 nucleotides agree with TRBD2. The V gene end was trimmed by 5 bases and the J gene end by 2 bases; junction bases not matched to a gene: 1. The CDR3 spans 14 residues. Germline V gene data show CDR1 as MNHNS and CDR2 as SASEGT. Here the CDR3 reads CASSSGRDTDTQYF. CDR3 bases: TGTGCCAGCAGTAGCGGGAGGGACACAGATACGCAGTATTTT.

J is TRBJ2-7 and V is TRBV12-3 or TRBV12-4, with D perhaps matching TRBD1 (6 bases). The V gene lost 5 bases and the J gene lost 0 bases, with 14 bases spanning the gap. The CDR3 spans 15 residues. CDR3 coding DNA: TGTGCCAGCAGTCCTATTGGGGGCCGCTCCTACGAGCAGTACTTC. Translating gives CASSPIGGRSYEQYF.

This clonotype was detected ten times or more. The chain recombines TRBV10-3 with TRBJ1-1; D is uncertain. V lost 10 bases to trimming and J lost 1 base, with 13 bases between them. Germline V gene lookup returns CDR1 ENHRY and CDR2 SYGVKD. The CDR3 extends over 13 amino acids. Here the CDR3 reads CATKFKTNTEAFF. DNA of the CDR3: TGTGCCACCAAATTCAAGACGAACACTGAAGCTTTCTTT.

The chain employs TRBV7-3 and TRBJ1-5; 10 positions agree with TRBD1. This CDR3 spans 14 amino acids. Germline CDR1 reads SGHTA; CDR2 reads FQGTGA. V lost 5 bases, J lost 11 bases, and 9 bases stayed unmatched. CDR3 in DNA: TGTGCCAGCAGCCAGACAGGGGGCGAGGAGACCCAGCATTTT. It yields the protein CASSQTGGEETQHF.

This clonotype was detected many times. This sequence joins TRBV4-2 and TRBJ2-7; D is perhaps TRBD1 (5 bases). The CDR3 loop spans 15 amino acids. Germline CDR1 LGHNA, CDR2 YNFKEQ. V lost 2 bases and J lost 5, with 16 bases in between. CDR3 in amino acids: CASSQHTDSFNEQYF. CDR3 coding DNA: TGTGCCAGCAGCCAACATACCGACAGTTTCAACGAGCAGTACTTC.

This clonotype appeared many times. The rearrangement uses TRBV9 and TRBJ1-6, with D unresolved. The CDR3 runs 18 residues. Germline V gene data show CDR1 as SGDLS and CDR2 as YYNGEE. With 4 bases removed from V and 0 bases from J, the gap between germline ends came to 17 bases. This CDR3 is CASSHPQFESSYNSPLHF. The CDR3 coding sequence is TGTGCCAGCAGCCACCCCCAGTTTGAGAGCTCCTATAATTCACCCCTCCACTTT.